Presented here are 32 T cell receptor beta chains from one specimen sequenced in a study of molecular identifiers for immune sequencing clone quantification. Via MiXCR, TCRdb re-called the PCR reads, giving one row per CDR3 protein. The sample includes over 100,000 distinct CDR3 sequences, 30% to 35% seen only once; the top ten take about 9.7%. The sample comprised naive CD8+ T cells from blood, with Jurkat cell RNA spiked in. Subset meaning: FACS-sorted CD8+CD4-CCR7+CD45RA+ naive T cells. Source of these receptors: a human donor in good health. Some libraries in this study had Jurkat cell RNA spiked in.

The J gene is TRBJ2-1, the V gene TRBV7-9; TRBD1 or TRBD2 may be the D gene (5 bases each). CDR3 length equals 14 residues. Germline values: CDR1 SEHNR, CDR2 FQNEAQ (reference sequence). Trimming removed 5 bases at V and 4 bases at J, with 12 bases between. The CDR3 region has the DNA TGTGCCAGCAGCCACCGGGACGGTTACAATGAGCAGTTCTTC. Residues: CASSHRDGYNEQFF.

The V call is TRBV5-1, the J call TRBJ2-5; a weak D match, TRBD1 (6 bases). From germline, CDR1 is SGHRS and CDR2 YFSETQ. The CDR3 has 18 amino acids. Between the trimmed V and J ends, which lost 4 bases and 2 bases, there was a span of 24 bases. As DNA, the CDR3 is TGCGCCAGCAGCCAAGGAACCGGGACAACTACCCTACAAGAGACCCAGTACTTC. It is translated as CASSQGTGTTTLQETQYF.

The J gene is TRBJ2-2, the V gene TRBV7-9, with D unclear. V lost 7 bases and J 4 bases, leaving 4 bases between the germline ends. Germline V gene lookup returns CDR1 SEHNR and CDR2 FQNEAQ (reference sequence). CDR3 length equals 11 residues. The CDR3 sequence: CASTTTGELFF. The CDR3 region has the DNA TGTGCCAGCACCACCACCGGGGAGCTGTTTTTT.

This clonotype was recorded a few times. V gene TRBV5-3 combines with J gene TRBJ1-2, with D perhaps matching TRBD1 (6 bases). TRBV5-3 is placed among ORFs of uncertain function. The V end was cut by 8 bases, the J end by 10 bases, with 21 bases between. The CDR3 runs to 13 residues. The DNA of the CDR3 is TGTGCCAGCTCTCGGCAGGGGAACTCCGACTACACCTTC. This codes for CASSRQGNSDYTF.

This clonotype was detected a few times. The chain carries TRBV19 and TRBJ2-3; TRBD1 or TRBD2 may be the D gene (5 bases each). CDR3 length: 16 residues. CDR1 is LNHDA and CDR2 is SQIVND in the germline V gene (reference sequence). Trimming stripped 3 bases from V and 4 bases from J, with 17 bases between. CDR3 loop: CASSMPGDRDADTQYF. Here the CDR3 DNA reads TGTGCCAGTAGTATGCCCGGGGATAGGGACGCAGATACGCAGTATTTT.

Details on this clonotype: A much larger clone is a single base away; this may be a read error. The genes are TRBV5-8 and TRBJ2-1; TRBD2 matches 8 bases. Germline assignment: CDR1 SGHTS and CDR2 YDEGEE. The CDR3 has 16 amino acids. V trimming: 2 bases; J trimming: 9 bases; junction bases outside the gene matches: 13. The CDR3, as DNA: TGTGCCAGCAGCTTATTTAGGAGCGGGAGTAACCCTGAGCAGTTCTTC. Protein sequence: CASSLFRSGSNPEQFF.

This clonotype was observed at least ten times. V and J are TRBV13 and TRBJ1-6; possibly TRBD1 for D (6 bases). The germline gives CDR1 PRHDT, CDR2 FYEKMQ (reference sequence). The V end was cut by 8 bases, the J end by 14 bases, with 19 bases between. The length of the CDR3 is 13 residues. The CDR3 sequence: CASSTGTPFTLHF. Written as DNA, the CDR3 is TGTGCCAGCTCTACCGGGACACCCTTCACCCTCCACTTT.

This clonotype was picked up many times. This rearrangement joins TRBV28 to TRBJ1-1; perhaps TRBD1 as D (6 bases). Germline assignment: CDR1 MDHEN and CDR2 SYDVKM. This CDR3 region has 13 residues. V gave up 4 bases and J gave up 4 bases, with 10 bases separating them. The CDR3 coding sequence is TGTGCCAGCAGTTGGACAGCCAGCACTGAAGCTTTCTTT. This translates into CASSWTASTEAFF. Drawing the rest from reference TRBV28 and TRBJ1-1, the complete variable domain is DVKVTQSSRYLVKRTGEKVFLECVQDMDHENMFWYRQDPGLGLRLIYFSYDVKMKEKGDIPEGYSVSREKKERFSLILESASTNQTSMYLCASSWTASTEAFFGQGTRLTVV.

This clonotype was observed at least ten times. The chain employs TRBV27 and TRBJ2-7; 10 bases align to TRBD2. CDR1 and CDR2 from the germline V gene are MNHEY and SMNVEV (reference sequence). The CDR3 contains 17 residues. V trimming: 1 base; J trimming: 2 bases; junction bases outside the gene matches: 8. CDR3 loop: CASSLYPSSGGAYEQYF. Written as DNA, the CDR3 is TGTGCCAGCAGTTTATACCCGTCTAGCGGGGGTGCCTACGAGCAGTACTTC.

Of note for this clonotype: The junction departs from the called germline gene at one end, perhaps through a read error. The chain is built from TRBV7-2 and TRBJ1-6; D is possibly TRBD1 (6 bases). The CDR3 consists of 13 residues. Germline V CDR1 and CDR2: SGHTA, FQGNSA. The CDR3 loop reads CASSVHPGAPRHF. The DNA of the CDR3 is TGTGCCAGCAGCGTCCACCCGGGGGCGCCCCGCCACTTT.

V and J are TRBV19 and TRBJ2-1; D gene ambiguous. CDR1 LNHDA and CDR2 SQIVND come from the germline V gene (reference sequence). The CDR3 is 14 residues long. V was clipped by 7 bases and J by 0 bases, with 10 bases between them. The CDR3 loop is CASTPGSSYNEQFF. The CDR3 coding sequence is TGTGCCAGTACCCCTGGCAGCTCCTACAATGAGCAGTTCTTC.

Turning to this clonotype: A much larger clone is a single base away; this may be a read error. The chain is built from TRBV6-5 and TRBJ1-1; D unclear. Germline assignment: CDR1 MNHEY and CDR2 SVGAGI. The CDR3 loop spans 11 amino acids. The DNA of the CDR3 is TGTGCCAGCAGTTACCGAACTGAAGCTTGCTTT. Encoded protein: CASSYRTEACF.

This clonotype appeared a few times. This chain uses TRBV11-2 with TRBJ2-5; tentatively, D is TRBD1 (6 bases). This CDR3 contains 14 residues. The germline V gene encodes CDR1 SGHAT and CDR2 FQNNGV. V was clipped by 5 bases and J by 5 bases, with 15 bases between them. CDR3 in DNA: TGTGCCAGCAGCAGAAGGACAGCTGTCGAGACCCAGTACTTC. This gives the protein CASSRRTAVETQYF.

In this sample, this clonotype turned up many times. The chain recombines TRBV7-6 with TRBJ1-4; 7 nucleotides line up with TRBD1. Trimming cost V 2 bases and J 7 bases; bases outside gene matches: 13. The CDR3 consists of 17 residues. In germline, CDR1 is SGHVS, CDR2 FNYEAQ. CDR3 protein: CASSLSPRQGATEKLFF. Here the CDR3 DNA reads TGTGCCAGCAGCTTAAGCCCAAGACAGGGTGCGACTGAAAAACTGTTTTTT. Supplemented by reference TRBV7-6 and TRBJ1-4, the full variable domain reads GAGVSQSPRYKVTKRGQDVALRCDPISGHVSLYWYRQALGQGPEFLTYFNYEAQQDKSGLPNDRFSAERPEGSISTLTIQRTEQRDSAMYRCASSLSPRQGATEKLFFGSGTQLSVL.

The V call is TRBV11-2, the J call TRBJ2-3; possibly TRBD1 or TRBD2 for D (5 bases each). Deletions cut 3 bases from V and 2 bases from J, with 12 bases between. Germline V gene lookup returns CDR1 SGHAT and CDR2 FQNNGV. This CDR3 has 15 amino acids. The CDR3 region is CASSFPGQLTDTQYF. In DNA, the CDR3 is TGTGCCAGCAGCTTTCCGGGGCAACTCACAGATACGCAGTATTTT.

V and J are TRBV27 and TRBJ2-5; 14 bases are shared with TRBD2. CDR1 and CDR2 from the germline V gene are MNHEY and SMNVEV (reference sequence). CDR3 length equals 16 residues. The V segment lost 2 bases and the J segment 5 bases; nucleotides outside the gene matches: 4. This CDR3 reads CASSLGTSGSFETQYF. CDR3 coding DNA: TGTGCCAGCAGTTTAGGGACTAGCGGGAGTTTCGAGACCCAGTACTTC.

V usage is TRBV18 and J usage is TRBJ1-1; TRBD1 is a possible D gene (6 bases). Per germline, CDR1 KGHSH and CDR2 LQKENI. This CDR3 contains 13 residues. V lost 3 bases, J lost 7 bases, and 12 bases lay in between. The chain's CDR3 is CASSPTGGGEAFF. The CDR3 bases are TGTGCCAGCTCACCGACCGGGGGCGGTGAAGCTTTCTTT.

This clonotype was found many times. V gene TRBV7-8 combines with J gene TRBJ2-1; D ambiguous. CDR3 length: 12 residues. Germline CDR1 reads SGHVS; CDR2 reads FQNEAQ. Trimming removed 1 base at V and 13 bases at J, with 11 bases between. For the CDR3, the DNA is TGTGCCAGCAGCTTAGTGAAAAACCTTCAGTTCTTC. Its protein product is CASSLVKNLQFF. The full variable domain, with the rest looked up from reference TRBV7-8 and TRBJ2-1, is GAGVSQSPRYKVAKRGQDVALRCDPISGHVSLFWYQQALGQGPEFLTYFQNEAQLDKSGLPSDRFFAERPEGSVSTLKIQRTQQEDSAVYLCASSLVKNLQFFGPGTRLTVL.

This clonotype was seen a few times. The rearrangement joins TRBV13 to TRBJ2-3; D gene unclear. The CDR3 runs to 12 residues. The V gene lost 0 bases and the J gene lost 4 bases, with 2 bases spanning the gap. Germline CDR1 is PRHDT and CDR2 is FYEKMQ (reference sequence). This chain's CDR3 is CASSLGSDTQYF. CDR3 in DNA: TGTGCCAGCAGCTTAGGGTCAGATACGCAGTATTTT. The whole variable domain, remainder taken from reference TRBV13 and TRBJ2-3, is AAGVIQSPRHLIKEKRETATLKCYPIPRHDTVYWYQQGPGQDPQFLISFYEKMQSDKGSIPDRFSAQQFSDYHSELNMSSLELGDSALYFCASSLGSDTQYFGPGTRLTVL.

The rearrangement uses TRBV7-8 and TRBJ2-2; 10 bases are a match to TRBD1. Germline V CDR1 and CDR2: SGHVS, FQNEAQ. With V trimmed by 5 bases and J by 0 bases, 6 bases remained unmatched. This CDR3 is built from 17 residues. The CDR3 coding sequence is TGTGCCAGCAGCCAACCGGGACAGGGGCCGAACACCGGGGAGCTGTTTTTT. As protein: CASSQPGQGPNTGELFF.

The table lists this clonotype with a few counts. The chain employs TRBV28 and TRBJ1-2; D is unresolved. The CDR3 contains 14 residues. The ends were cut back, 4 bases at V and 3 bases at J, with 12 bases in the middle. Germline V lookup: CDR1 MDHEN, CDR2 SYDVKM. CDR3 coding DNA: TGTGCCAGCAGTTCAAAATGGGCCGACTATGGCTACACCTTC. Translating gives CASSSKWADYGYTF.

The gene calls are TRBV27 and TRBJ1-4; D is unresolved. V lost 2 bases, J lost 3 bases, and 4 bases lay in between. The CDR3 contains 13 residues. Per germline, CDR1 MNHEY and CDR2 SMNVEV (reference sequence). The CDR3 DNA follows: TGTGCCAGCAGTTTAGGGGCTAATGAAAAACTGTTTTTT. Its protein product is CASSLGANEKLFF.

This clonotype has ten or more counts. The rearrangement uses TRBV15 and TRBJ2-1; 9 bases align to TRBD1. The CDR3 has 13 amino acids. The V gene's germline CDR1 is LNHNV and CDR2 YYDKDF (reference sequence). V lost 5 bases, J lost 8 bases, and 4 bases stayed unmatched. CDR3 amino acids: CATSSTGGYEQFF. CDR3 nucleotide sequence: TGTGCCACCAGCTCTACAGGGGGCTATGAGCAGTTCTTC.

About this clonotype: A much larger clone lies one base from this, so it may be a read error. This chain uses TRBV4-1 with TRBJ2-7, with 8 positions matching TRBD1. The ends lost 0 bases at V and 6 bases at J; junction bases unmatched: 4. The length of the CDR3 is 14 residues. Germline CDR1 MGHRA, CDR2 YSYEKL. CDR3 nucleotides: TGCGCCAGCAGCCAAGATCCAGGGGGCTTCGAGCAGTACTTC. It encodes CASSQDPGGFEQYF.

The CDR3 coding sequence is TGTGCCAGCAGCATAGGGGCTAGCGGGAGGAATGAGCAGTTCTTC. Protein product: CASSIGASGRNEQFF. V usage is TRBV6-5 and J usage is TRBJ2-1; TRBD2 agrees at 11 bases. This CDR3 has 15 amino acids. The germline CDR1 and CDR2 sequences are MNHEY and SVGAGI. V lost 6 bases to trimming and J lost 7 bases; unmatched junction nucleotides: 8.

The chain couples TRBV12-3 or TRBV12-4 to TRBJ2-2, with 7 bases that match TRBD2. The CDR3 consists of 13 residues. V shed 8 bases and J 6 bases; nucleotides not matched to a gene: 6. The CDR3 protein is CASRVGLPGELFF. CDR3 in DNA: TGTGCCAGCCGGGTGGGACTACCCGGGGAGCTGTTTTTT.

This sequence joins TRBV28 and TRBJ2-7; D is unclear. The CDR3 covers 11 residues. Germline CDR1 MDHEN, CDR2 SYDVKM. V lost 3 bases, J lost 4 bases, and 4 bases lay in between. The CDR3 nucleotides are TGTGCCAGCAGTTTTTGGTACGAGCAGTACTTC. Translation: CASSFWYEQYF.

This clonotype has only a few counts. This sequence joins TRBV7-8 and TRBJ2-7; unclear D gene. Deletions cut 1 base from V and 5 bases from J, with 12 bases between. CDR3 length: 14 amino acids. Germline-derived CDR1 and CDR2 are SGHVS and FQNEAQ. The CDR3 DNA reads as TGTGCCAGCAGCTTAGGTGTAGCCAGCCACGAGCAGTACTTC. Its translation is CASSLGVASHEQYF.

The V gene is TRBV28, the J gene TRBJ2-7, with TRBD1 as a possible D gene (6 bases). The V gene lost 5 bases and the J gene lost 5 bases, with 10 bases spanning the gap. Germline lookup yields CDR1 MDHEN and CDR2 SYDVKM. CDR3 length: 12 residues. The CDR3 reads CASSLQGNEQYF. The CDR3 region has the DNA TGTGCCAGCAGTCTACAGGGAAACGAGCAGTACTTC.

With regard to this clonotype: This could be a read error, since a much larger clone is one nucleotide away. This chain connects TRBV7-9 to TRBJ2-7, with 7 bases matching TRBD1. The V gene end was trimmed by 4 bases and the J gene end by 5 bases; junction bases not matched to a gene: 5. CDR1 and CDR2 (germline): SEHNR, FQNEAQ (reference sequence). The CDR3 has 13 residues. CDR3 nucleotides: TGTGCCAGCAGCTCTAGACAGGGCGACGAGCAGTACTTC. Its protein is CASSSRQGDEQYF.

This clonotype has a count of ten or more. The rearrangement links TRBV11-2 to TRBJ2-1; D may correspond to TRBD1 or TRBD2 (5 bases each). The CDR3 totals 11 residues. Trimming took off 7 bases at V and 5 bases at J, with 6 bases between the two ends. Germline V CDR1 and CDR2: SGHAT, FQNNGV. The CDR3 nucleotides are TGTGCCAGCATGGGGGACAATGAGCAGTTCTTC. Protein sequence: CASMGDNEQFF.

The DNA of the CDR3 is TGTGCCACCAGTGAAACAAGTAACGCCGGGGAGCTGTTTTTT. Translating it yields CATSETSNAGELFF. This rearrangement joins TRBV24-1 to TRBJ2-2; unclear D gene. Trimming left V 4 bases short and J 6 bases short, with 11 bases between. This CDR3 comprises 14 residues. Germline CDR1 is KGHDR and CDR2 is SFDVKD.